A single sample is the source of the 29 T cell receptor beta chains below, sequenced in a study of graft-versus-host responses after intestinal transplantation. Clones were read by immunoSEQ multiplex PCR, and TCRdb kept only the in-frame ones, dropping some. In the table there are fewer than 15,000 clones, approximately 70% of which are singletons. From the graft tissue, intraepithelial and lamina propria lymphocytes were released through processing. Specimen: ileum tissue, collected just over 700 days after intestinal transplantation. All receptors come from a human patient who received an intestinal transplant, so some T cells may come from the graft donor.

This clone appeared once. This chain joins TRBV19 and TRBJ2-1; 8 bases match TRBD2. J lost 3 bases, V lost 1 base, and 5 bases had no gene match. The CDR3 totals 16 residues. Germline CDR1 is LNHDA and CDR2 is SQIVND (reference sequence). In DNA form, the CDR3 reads TGTGCCAGTAGTATAGGGGCCGGGAGGGTCTACAATGAGCAGTTCTTC. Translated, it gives CASSIGAGRVYNEQFF.

The CDR3 DNA reads as TGCGCCAGCAGCTTTCATCCGAACACTGAAGCTTTCTTT. It specifies CASSFHPNTEAFF. The chain uses TRBV5-1 and TRBJ1-1; D ambiguous. Trimming cost V 2 bases and J 1 base, with 6 bases left between them. The CDR3 loop spans 13 amino acids. The germline V gene has CDR1 SGHRS and CDR2 YFSETQ.

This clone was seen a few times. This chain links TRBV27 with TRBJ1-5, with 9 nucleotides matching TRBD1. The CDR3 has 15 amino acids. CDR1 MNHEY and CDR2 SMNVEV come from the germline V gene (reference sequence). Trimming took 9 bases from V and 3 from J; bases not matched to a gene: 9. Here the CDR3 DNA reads TGTGCCAGTGGGACAGGGAGAGGAGACAATCAGCCCCAGCATTTT. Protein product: CASGTGRGDNQPQHF.

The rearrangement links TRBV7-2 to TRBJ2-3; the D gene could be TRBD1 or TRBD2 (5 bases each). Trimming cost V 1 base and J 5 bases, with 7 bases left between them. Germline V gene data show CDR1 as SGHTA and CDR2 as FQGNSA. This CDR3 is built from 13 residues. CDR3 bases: TGTGCCAGCAGCTTAGTGGGGGAAGATACGCAGTATTTT. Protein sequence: CASSLVGEDTQYF.

CDR3 DNA: TGCGCCAGCAGCTTAACTAGCGGGAGGGCCTCACTCGAGCAGTACTTC. It is translated as CASSLTSGRASLEQYF. V and J are TRBV5-1 and TRBJ2-7, with 13 bases aligning to TRBD2. V gave up 2 bases and J gave up 6 bases; unmatched junction bases: 8. The CDR3 totals 16 residues. Germline V lookup: CDR1 SGHRS, CDR2 YFSETQ.

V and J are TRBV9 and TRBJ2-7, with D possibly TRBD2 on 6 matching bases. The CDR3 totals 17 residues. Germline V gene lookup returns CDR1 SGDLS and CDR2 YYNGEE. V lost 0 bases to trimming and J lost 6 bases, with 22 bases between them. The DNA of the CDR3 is TGTGCCAGCAGCGTAGTCCCGAACGGGCGATCCGGGGGCGAGCAGTACTTC. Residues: CASSVVPNGRSGGEQYF.

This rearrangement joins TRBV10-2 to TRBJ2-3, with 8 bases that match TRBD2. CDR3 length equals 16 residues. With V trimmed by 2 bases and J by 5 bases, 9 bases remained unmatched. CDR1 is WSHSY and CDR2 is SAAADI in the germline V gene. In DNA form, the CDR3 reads TGCGCCAGCAGTGAGGCCGGGAGGGCCCTGGGAGATACGCAGTATTTT. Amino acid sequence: CASSEAGRALGDTQYF.

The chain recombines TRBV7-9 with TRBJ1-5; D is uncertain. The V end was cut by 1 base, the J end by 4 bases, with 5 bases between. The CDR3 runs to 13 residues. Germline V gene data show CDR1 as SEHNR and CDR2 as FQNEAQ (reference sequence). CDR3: CASSLEVNQPQHF. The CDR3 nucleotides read TGTGCCAGCAGCTTAGAGGTTAATCAGCCCCAGCATTTT.

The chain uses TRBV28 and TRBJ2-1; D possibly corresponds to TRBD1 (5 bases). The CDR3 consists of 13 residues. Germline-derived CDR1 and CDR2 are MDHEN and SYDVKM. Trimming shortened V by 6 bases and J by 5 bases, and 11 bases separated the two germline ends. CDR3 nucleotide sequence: TGTGCCAGCAGGAACCTGGGGCACAATGAGCAGTTCTTC. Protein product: CASRNLGHNEQFF.

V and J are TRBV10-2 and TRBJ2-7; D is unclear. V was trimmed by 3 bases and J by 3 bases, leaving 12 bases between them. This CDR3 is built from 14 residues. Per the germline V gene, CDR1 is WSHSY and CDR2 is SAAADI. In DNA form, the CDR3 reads TGCGCCAGCAGTGAAAGCTCTTCCGGCTACGAGCAGTACTTC. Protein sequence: CASSESSSGYEQYF.

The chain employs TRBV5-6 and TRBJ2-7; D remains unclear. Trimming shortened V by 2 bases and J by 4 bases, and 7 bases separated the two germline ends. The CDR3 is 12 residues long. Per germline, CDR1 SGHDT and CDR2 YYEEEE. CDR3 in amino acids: CASSLVAYEQYF. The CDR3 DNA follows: TGTGCCAGCAGCTTAGTGGCGTACGAGCAGTACTTC.

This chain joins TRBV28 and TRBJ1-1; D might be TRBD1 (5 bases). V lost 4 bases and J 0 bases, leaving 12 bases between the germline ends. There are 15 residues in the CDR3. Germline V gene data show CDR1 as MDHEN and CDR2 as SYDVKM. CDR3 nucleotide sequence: TGTGCCAGCAGTTCCTCCGGGACGGTGAACACTGAAGCTTTCTTT. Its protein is CASSSSGTVNTEAFF.

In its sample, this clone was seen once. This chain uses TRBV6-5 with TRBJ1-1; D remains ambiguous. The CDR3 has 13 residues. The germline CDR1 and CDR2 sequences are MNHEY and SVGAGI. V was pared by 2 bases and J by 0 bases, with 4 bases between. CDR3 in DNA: TGTGCCAGCAGTTACCTCTTGAACACTGAAGCTTTCTTT. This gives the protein CASSYLLNTEAFF.

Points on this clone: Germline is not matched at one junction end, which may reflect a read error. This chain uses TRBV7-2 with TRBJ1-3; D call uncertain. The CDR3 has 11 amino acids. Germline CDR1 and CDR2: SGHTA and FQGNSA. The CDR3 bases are TGCCCCAGAACCCGCGGAAACACCATATATTTT. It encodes CPRTRGNTIYF.

For the CDR3, the DNA is TGTGCCAGCAGTGAAGCACTACTAGCGGGGGGGGATACGCAGTATTTT. Protein sequence: CASSEALLAGGDTQYF. This chain uses TRBV2 with TRBJ2-3; 13 bases are a match to TRBD2. The CDR3 extends over 16 amino acids. In germline, CDR1 is SNHLY, CDR2 FYNNEI. With 0 bases clipped from V and 6 bases from J, the junction kept 3 bases outside the gene matches.

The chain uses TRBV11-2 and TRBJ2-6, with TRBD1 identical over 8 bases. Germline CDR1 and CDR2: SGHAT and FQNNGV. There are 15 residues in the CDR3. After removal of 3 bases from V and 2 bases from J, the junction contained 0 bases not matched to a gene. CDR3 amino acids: CASSLTGAGANVLTF. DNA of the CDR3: TGTGCCAGCAGCTTGACAGGGGCTGGGGCCAACGTCCTGACTTTC.

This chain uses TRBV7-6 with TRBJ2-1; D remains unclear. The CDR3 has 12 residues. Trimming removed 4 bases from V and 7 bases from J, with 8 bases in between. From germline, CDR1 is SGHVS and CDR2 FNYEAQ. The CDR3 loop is CASSSIRNEQFF. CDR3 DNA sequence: TGTGCCAGCAGCTCTATACGGAATGAGCAGTTCTTC.

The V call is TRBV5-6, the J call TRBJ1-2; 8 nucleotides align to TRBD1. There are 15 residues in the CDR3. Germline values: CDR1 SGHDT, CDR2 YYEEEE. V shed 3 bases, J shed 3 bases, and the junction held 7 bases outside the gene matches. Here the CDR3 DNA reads TGTGCCAGCAGCTGGATTCGACAGGGGTACTATGGCTACACCTTC. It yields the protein CASSWIRQGYYGYTF. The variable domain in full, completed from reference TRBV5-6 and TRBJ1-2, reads DAGVTQSPTHLIKTRGQQVTLRCSPKSGHDTVSWYQQALGQGPQFIFQYYEEEERQRGNFPDRFSGHQFPNYSSELNVNALLLGDSALYLCASSWIRQGYYGYTFGSGTRLTVV.

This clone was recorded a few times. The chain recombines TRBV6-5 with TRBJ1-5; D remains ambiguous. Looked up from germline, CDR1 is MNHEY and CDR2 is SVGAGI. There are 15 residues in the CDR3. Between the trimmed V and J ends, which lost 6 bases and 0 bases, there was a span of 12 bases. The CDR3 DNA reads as TGTGCCAGCAGGCTTAAACATTTTAGCAATCAGCCCCAGCATTTT. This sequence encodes CASRLKHFSNQPQHF.

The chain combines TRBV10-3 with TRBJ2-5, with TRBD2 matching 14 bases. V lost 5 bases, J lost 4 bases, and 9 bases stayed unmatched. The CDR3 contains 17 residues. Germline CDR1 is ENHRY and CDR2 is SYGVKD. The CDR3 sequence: CAISKGQGTSGRETQYF. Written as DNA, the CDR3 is TGTGCCATCAGTAAGGGACAGGGGACTAGCGGGAGAGAGACCCAGTACTTC.

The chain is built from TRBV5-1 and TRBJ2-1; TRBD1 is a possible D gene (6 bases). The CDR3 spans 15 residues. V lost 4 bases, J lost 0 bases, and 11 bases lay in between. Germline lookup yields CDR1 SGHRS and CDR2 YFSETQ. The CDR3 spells CASSSGQSSYNEQFF. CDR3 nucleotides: TGCGCCAGCAGCAGCGGACAGAGCTCCTACAATGAGCAGTTCTTC.

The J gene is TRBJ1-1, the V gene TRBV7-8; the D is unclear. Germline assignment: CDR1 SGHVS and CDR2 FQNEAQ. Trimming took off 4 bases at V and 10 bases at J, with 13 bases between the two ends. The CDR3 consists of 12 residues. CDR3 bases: TGTGCCAGCAGCTCTCCCTCCGAATTAGCTTTCTTT. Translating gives CASSSPSELAFF.

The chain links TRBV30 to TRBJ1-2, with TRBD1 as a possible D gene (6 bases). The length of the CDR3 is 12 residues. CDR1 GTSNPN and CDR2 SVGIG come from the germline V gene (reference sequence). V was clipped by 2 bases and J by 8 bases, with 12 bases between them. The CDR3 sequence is CAWSLRGEGYTF. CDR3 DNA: TGTGCCTGGAGTCTCAGGGGTGAAGGCTACACCTTC.

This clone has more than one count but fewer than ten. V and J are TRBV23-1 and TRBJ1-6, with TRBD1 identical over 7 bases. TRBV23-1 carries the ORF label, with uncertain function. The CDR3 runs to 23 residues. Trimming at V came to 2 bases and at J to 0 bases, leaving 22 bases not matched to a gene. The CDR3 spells CASSQPSGQAMSPCSSYNSPLHF. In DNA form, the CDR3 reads TGCGCCAGCAGTCAACCCTCCGGACAGGCCATGAGCCCCTGTAGCTCCTATAATTCACCCCTCCACTTT.

CDR3: CASSFGEQFF. CDR3 sequence (DNA): TGTGCCAGCAGCTTCGGTGAGCAGTTCTTC. V is TRBV7-9 and J is TRBJ2-1, with no clear D. The CDR3 is 10 residues long. With 3 bases removed from V and 9 bases from J, the gap between germline ends came to 3 bases. The germline V gene encodes CDR1 SEHNR and CDR2 FQNEAQ (reference sequence).

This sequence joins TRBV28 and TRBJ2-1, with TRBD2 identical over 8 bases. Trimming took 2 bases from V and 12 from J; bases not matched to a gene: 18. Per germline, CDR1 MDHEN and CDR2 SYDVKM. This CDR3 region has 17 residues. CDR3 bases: TGTGCCAGCAGTTTAAGGGGAGCGGATAGCGGGATGAAAGGGCAGTTCTTC. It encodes CASSLRGADSGMKGQFF.

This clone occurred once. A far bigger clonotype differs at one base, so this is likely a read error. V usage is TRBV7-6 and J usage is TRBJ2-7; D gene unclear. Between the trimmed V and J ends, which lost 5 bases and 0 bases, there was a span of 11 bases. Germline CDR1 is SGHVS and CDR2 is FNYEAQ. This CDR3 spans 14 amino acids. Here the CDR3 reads CASSAGPTSYEQYF. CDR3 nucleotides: TGTGCCAGCAGCGCCGGACCGACCTCCTACGAGCAGTACTTC. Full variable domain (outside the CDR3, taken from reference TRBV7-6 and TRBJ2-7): GAGVSQSPRYKVTKRGQDVALRCDPISGHVSLYWYRQALGQGPEFLTYFNYEAQQDKSGLPNDRFSAERPEGSISTLTIQRTEQRDSAMYRCASSAGPTSYEQYFGPGTRLTVT.

For the CDR3, the DNA is TGTGCCAGCAGCCCTTTTTGGGACAGAAAGAACACTGAAGCTTTCTTT. Amino acid sequence: CASSPFWDRKNTEAFF. This rearrangement joins TRBV5-4 to TRBJ1-1; 7 nucleotides align to TRBD1. From germline, CDR1 is SGHNT and CDR2 YYREEE (reference sequence). The junction had 10 bases not matched to a gene; V was cut back by 4 bases and J by 1 base. This CDR3 spans 16 amino acids.

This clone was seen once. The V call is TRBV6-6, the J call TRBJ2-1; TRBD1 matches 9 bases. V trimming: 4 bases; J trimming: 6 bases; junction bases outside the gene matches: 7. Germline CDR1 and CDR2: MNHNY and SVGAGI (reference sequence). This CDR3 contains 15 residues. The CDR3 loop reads CASSLPGQGINEQFF. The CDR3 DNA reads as TGTGCCAGCAGTTTGCCGGGACAGGGTATCAATGAGCAGTTCTTC.